One and the same sample provided the 11 T cell receptor beta chains below, sequenced in a study of T cell clonality in common variable immunodeficiency. For these TCRs, the target antigens are not known. Method: immunoSEQ multiplex PCR; TCRdb's copy keeps in-frame clones and lacks some. The sample is made up of around 30,000 clones, none counted only once. Study-wide results and limits: Fewer deletions and N-nucleotide insertions were reportedly seen in common variable immunodeficiency TCR beta sequences.

Sequencing was done on a sample of peripheral blood mononuclear cells. The receptors here all came from a human donor with common variable immunodeficiency.

A few counts support this clone. The read stops 3 residues short of the end of the CDR3; the missing end is completed from the germline J gene. This chain uses TRBV7-9 with TRBJ1-5; D is possibly TRBD1 (6 bases). Trimming cost V 4 bases and J 5 bases, with 15 bases left between them. CDR1 SEHNR and CDR2 FQNEAQ come from the germline V gene (reference sequence). The CDR3 contains 15 residues. The CDR3 loop is CASSSQGSSHQPQHF. The sequenced CDR3 bases are TGTGCCAGCAGCTCCCAGGGGAGCAGCCATCAGCCC.

In regard to this clone: Read coverage stops 3 residues before the CDR3 terminus; the germline J gene supplies the remainder. This chain connects TRBV7-9 to TRBJ1-1; no reliable D call. CDR1 and CDR2 from the germline V gene are SEHNR and FQNEAQ (reference sequence). V shed 0 bases and J shed 4 bases, with 6 bases lying between them. This CDR3 has 13 amino acids. The CDR3 loop is CASSLAQSTEAFF. CDR3 bases read: TGTGCCAGCAGCTTAGCACAATCCACTGAA.

At least ten counts were recorded for this clone. The observed sequence ends 3 residues before the CDR3 terminus, with the missing tail filled in from the germline J gene. The J gene is TRBJ2-2, the V gene TRBV29-1, with 8 bases identical to TRBD2. The germline CDR1 and CDR2 sequences are SQVTM and ANQGSEA. The CDR3 consists of 16 residues. Losses at the gene ends were 2 bases for V and 6 bases for J; bases not matched to a gene: 11. CDR3 DNA (partial): TGCAGCGTTGAATTTGCGGGAGGTCTGAGGGCCGGGGAG. As protein: CSVEFAGGLRAGE. The complete CDR3 reads CSVEFAGGLRAGELFF.

This clone was counted ten times or more. The CDR3 bases that were read are TGCGCCAGCACGAAGGCGGGAGTAGGCGGATCAGATACG. Amino acid sequence: CASTKAGVGGSDT. Given in full, the CDR3 is CASTKAGVGGSDTQYF. The rearrangement uses TRBV5-1 and TRBJ2-3; 7 bases are a match to TRBD2. The read falls 3 residues short of the CDR3 end, and the missing part is taken from the germline J gene. CDR1 and CDR2 (germline): SGHRS, YFSETQ. The CDR3 totals 16 residues. J lost 4 bases, V lost 6 bases, and 14 bases had no gene match.

In this sample, this clone turned up many times. The missing CDR3 end, 3 residues past where the read stops, is filled in from the germline J gene. V is TRBV5-1 and J is TRBJ2-5; 14 bases match TRBD2. Trimming at V came to 2 bases and at J to 6 bases, leaving 9 bases not matched to a gene. The V gene's germline CDR1 is SGHRS and CDR2 YFSETQ. This CDR3 has 17 amino acids. Incomplete CDR3 DNA: TGCGCCAGCAGCTTACCCGGGACTAGCGGGAGTTTCCAGACC. Protein: CASSLPGTSGSFQT. The entire CDR3 reads CASSLPGTSGSFQTQYF.

At least ten counts were recorded for this clone. The read comes to an end 3 residues before the CDR3 does, leaving the germline J gene to fill in the end. The chain carries TRBV7-8 and TRBJ2-7, with 9 bases identical to TRBD2. The CDR3 is 14 amino acids. V trimming: 4 bases; J trimming: 3 bases; junction bases outside the gene matches: 4. Looked up from germline, CDR1 is SGHVS and CDR2 is FQNEAQ. CDR3 DNA (partial): TGTGCCAGCAGCTACCCGACTAGCGGCTACGAG. It translates to CASSYPTSGYE. The full CDR3 protein is CASSYPTSGYEQYF.

The table lists this clone with many counts. The missing CDR3 end, 3 residues past where the read stops, is filled in from the germline J gene. This chain uses TRBV7-2 with TRBJ1-2, with D possibly TRBD1 on 6 matching bases. The germline V gene has CDR1 SGHTA and CDR2 FQGNSA. This CDR3 comprises 14 residues. Trimming shortened V by 5 bases and J by 0 bases, and 10 bases separated the two germline ends. The DNA read from the CDR3 is TGTGCCAGCAGCCAACAGGGAGCTAACTATGGC. Protein product: CASSQQGANYG. The whole CDR3 protein reads CASSQQGANYGYTF.

This clone was seen at least ten times. The read comes to an end 3 residues before the CDR3 does, leaving the germline J gene to fill in the end. This chain uses TRBV29-1 with TRBJ1-2; 7 bases are shared with TRBD1. From germline, CDR1 is SQVTM and CDR2 ANQGSEA. The CDR3 spans 12 residues. Trimming took 4 bases from V and 6 from J; bases not matched to a gene: 5. The chain's CDR3 is CSVVGQDHGYTF. The CDR3 bases that were read are TGCAGCGTTGTTGGACAGGACCATGGC.

This clone was seen repeatedly, ten times or more. The sequence runs out 3 residues before the end of the CDR3; the remainder is reconstructed from the germline J gene. This chain connects TRBV7-8 to TRBJ2-7; a possible D gene is TRBD2 (5 bases). Trimming removed 1 base from V and 6 bases from J, with 16 bases in between. Germline CDR1 reads SGHVS; CDR2 reads FQNEAQ. The CDR3 loop spans 15 amino acids. The part of the CDR3 DNA that was read is TGTGCCAGCAGCTTAGTCACCAGAGCGGTCCGCGAG. Amino acid sequence: CASSLVTRAVRE. The CDR3, in full, reads CASSLVTRAVREQYF.

This clone was counted many times. The read ends 3 residues before the CDR3 terminus; that terminus is restored from the germline J gene. This chain connects TRBV7-2 to TRBJ2-1; TRBD2 aligns across 7 bases. The CDR3 totals 15 residues. Germline values: CDR1 SGHTA, CDR2 FQGNSA. V lost 3 bases, J lost 4 bases, and 6 bases stayed unmatched. The CDR3 region is CASSLSSGSYNEQFF. The CDR3 DNA, read in part, is TGTGCCAGCAGCTTGTCTAGCGGAAGTTACAATGAG.

There are many counts of this clone. The read falls 3 residues short of the CDR3 end, and the missing part is taken from the germline J gene. The chain is built from TRBV28 and TRBJ2-7, with D perhaps matching TRBD1 (6 bases). This CDR3 has 15 residues. Trimming removed 6 bases from V and 1 base from J, with 16 bases in between. Germline assignment: CDR1 MDHEN and CDR2 SYDVKM. The sequenced CDR3 bases are TGTGCCAGCAGCGCCAGGGGAATTCAGTCCTACGAG. It encodes CASSARGIQSYE. The full CDR3 protein is CASSARGIQSYEQYF.